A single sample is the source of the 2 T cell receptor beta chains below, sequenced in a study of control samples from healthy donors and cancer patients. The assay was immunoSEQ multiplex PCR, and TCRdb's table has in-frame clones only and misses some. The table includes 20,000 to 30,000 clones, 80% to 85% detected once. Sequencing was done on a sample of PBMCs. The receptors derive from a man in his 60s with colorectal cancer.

The CDR3 DNA reads TGTGCCAGCAGTTACGGCCTGGGACAGGGAAACTATGGCTACACCTTC. It encodes CASSYGLGQGNYGYTF. V usage is TRBV6-5 and J usage is TRBJ1-2; TRBD1 matches 9 bases. Germline loops: CDR1 MNHEY, CDR2 SVGAGI. The CDR3 runs to 16 residues. Losses at the gene ends were 2 bases for V and 2 bases for J; bases not matched to a gene: 6.

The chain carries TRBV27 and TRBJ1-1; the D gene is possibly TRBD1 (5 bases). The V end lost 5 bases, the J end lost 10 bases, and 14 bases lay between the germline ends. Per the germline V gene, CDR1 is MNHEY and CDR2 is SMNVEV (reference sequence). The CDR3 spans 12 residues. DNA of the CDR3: TGTGCCAGCAGTCCCCAGGGCAGGCGAGCTTTCTTT. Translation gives CASSPQGRRAFF.